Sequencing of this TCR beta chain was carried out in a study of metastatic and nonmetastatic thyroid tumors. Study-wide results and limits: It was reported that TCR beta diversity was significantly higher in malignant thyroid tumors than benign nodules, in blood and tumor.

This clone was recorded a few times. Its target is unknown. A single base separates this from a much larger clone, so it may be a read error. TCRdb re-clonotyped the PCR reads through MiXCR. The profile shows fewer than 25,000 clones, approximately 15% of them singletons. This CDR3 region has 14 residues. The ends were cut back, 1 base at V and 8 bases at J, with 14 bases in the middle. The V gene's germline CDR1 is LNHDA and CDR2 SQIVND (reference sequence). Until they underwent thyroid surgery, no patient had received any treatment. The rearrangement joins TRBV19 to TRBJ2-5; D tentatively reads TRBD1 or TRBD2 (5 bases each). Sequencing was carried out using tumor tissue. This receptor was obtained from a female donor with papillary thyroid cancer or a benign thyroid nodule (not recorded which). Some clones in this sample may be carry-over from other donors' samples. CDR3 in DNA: TGTGCCAGTAGTATAGTACTAGTGGGGGAAACCCAGTACTTC. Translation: CASSIVLVGETQYF.